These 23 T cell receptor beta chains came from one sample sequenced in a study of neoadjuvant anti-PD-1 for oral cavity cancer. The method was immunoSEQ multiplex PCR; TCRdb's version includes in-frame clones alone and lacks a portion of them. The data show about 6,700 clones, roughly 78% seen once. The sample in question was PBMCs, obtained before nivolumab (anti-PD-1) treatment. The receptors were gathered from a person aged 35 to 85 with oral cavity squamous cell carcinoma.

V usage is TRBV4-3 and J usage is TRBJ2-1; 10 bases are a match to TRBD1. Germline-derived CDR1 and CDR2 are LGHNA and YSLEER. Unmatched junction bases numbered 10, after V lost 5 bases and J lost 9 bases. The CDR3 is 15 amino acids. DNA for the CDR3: TGCGCCAGCAGCTCCGGGACAGGGGAGTTCGGTGAGCAGTTCTTC. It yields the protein CASSSGTGEFGEQFF.

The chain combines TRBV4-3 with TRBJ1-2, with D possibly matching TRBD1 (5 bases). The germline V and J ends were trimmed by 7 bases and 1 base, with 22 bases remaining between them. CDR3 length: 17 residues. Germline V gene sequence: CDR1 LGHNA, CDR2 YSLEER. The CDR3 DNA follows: TGCGCCAGCACTATTTACCGGACAAACAGTCGTAACTATGGCTACACCTTC. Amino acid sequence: CASTIYRTNSRNYGYTF.

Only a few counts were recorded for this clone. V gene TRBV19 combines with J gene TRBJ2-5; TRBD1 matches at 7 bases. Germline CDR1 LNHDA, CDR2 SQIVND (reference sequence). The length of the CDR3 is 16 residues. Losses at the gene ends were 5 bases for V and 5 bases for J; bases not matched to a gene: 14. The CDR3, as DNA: TGTGCCAGTAGTGGGACCACAGGGGTTTTCGGGGAGACCCAGTACTTC. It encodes CASSGTTGVFGETQYF. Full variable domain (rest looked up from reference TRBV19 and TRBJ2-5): DGGITQSPKYLFRKEGQNVTLSCEQNLNHDAMYWYRQDPGQGLRLIYYSQIVNDFQKGDIAEGYSVSREKKESFPLTVTSAQKNPTAFYLCASSGTTGVFGETQYFGPGTRLLVL.

As DNA, the CDR3 is TGTGCCAGCAGCGCTACAATCGGGGCATCCTACGAGCAGTACTTC. Translating gives CASSATIGASYEQYF. The gene calls are TRBV9 and TRBJ2-7; D could derive from TRBD1 or TRBD2 (5 bases each). The germline V gene has CDR1 SGDLS and CDR2 YYNGEE. The CDR3 consists of 15 residues. Trimming stripped 3 bases from V and 1 base from J, with 14 bases between.

CDR3 protein: CATSRDYGAEQFF. CDR3 bases: TGTGCCACCAGCAGAGATTATGGGGCTGAGCAGTTCTTC. The V call is TRBV15, the J call TRBJ2-1; D is possibly TRBD1 (5 bases). Trimming pared 0 bases from V and 9 bases from J, leaving 9 bases between. Germline V gene lookup returns CDR1 LNHNV and CDR2 YYDKDF (reference sequence). The CDR3 sequence is 13 residues long.

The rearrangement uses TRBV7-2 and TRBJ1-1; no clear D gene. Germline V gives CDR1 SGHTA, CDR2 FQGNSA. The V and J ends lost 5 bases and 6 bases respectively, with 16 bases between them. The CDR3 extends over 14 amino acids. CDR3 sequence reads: CASSMGPPPSEAFF. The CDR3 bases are TGTGCCAGCAGCATGGGCCCCCCACCCTCTGAAGCTTTCTTT.

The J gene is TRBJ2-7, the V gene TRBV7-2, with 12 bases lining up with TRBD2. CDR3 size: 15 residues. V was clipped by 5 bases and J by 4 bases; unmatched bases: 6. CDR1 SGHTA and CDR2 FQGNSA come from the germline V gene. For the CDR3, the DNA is TGTGCCAGCAGCCTCCGGACTAGCGGGGCATACGAGCAGTACTTC. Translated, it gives CASSLRTSGAYEQYF.

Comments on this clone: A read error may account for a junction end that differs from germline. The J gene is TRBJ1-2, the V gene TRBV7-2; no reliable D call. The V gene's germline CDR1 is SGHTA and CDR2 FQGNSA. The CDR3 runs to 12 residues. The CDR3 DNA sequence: TGTGCCAGCAGCCTAGCAAACCATGGCTACACCTTC. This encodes CASSLANHGYTF.

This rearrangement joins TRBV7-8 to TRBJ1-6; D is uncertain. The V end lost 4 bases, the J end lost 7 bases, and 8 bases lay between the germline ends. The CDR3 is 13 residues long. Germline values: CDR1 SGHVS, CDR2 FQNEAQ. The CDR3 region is CASSYLSNSPLHF. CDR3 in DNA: TGTGCCAGCAGCTACTTAAGCAATTCACCCCTCCACTTT.

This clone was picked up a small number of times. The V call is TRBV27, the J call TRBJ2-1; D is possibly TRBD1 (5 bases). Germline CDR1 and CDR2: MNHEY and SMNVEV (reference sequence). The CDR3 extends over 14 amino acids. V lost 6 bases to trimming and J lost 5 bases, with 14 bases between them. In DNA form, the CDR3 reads TGTGCCAGCAGGCTGCAGGGCGCCAACAATGAGCAGTTCTTC. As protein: CASRLQGANNEQFF.

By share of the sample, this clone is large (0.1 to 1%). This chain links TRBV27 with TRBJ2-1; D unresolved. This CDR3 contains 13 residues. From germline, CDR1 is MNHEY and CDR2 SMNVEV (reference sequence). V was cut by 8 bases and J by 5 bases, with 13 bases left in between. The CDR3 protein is CASEAPRNNEQFF. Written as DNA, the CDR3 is TGTGCCAGCGAGGCTCCCCGCAACAATGAGCAGTTCTTC.

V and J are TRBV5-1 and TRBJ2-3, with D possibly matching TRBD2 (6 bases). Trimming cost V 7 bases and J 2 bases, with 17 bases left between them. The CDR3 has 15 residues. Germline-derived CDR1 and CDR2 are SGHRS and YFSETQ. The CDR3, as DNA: TGCGCCAGCCGGGGCCGGGGCGGGGTCACAGATACGCAGTATTTT. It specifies CASRGRGGVTDTQYF.

CDR3 region: CASRGGPSLNSPLHF. CDR3 DNA: TGTGCCAGCAGGGGGGGGCCTAGCCTTAATTCACCCCTCCACTTT. V gene TRBV6-5 combines with J gene TRBJ1-6; possibly TRBD1 for D (6 bases). From germline, CDR1 is MNHEY and CDR2 SVGAGI. The CDR3 is 15 residues long. Deletions cut 6 bases from V and 6 bases from J, with 15 bases between.

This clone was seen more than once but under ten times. This CDR3 is CASSPSMDRALYGYTF. Written as DNA, the CDR3 is TGTGCCAGCAGCCCGAGTATGGACAGGGCGCTATATGGCTACACCTTC. The rearrangement uses TRBV7-2 and TRBJ1-2; 8 bases are a match to TRBD1. V gave up 5 bases and J gave up 5 bases; unmatched junction bases: 13. CDR3 length: 16 residues. Per germline, CDR1 SGHTA and CDR2 FQGNSA.

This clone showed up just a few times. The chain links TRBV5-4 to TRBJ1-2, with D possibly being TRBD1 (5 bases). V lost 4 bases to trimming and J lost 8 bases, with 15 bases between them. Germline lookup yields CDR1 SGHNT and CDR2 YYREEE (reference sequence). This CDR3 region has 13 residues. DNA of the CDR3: TGTGCCAGCAGCGCGGAGGGGCGACGAGGCTACACCTTC. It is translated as CASSAEGRRGYTF.

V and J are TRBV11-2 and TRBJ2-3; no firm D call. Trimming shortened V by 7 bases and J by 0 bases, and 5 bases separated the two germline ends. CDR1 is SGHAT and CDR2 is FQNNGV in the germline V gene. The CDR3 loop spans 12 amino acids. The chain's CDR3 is CASTGSTDTQYF. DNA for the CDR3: TGTGCCAGCACCGGTAGCACAGATACGCAGTATTTT.

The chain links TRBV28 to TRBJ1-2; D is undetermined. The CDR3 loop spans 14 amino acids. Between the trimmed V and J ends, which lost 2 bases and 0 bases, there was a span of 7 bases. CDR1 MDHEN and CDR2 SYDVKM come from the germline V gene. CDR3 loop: CASSLGLANYGYTF. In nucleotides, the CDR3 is TGTGCCAGCAGTTTAGGCCTAGCTAACTATGGCTACACCTTC.

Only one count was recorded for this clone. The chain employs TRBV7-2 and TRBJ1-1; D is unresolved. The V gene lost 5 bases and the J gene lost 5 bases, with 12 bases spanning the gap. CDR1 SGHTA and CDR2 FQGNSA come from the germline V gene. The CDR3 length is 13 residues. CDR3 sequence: CASSALDRTEAFF. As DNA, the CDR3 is TGTGCCAGCAGCGCTTTGGACCGAACTGAAGCTTTCTTT.

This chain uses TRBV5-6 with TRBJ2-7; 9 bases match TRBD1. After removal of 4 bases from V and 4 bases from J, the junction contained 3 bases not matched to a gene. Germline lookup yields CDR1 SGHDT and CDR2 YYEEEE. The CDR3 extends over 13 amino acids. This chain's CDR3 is CASSAGTGYEQYF. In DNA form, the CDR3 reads TGTGCCAGCAGCGCCGGGACAGGGTACGAGCAGTACTTC.

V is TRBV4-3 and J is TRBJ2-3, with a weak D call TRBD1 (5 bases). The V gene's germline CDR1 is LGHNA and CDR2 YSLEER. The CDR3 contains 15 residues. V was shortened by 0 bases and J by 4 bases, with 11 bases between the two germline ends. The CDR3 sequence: CASSQDYPRADTQYF. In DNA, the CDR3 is TGCGCCAGCAGCCAAGACTACCCCAGGGCAGATACGCAGTATTTT.

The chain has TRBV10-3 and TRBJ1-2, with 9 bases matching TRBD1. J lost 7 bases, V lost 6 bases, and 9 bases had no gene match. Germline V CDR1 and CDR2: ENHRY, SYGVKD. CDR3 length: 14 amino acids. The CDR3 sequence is CAIRLGGQGGGYTF. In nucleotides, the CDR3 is TGTGCCATCAGACTTGGGGGACAGGGTGGTGGCTACACCTTC.

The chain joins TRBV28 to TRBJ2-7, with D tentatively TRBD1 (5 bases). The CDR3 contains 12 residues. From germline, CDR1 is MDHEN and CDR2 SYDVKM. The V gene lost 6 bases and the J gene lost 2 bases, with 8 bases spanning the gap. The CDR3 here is CASRQAAYEQYF. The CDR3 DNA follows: TGTGCCAGCAGACAGGCCGCCTACGAGCAGTACTTC.

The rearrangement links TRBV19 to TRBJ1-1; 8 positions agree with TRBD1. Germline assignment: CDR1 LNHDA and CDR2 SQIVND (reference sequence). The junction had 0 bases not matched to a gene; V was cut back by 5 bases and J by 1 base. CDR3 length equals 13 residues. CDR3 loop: CASSDRGNTEAFF. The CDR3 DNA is TGTGCCAGTAGTGACAGGGGGAACACTGAAGCTTTCTTT. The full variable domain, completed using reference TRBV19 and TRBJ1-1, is DGGITQSPKYLFRKEGQNVTLSCEQNLNHDAMYWYRQDPGQGLRLIYYSQIVNDFQKGDIAEGYSVSREKKESFPLTVTSAQKNPTAFYLCASSDRGNTEAFFGQGTRLTVV.